This T cell receptor beta chain was retrieved from a study of identical twins (dated by TCRdb to the mid-2010s). In the study overall: TCR alpha and beta repertoires from monozygotic twins, unrelated adults of various ages and cord blood were deep-sequenced to test whether fetal clonotypes persist. To rule out contamination, replicate twin experiments were performed at different times with different library preparation protocols. Paper-wide results and their limitations: Compared with coincidental sharing between unrelated individuals, an excess of low generation-probability sequences was observed among out-of-frame TCR alpha sequences shared between twins. Out-of-frame TCR alpha sharing in monozygotic twins was systematically underestimated by recombination models, whereas sharing between unrelated individuals was in agreement with the recombination models. The excess sharing between twins in beta out-of-frame sequences was weaker because fewer shared sequences reduced the signal-to-noise ratio. Zero-insertion analyses could be partly confounded by invariant T cells such as MAIT and iNKT, though diverse VJ usage argued against such confounding for most clonotypes. Because the same donors could not be followed over many years, the conclusions relied on cross-sectional statistical analysis. Abundant cord blood beta clonotypes had fewer insertions, young adult naive repertoires showed a similar but weaker trend, and memory repertoires showed no such trend.

Trimming removed 4 bases from V and 6 bases from J; the gene matches leave 2 bases unexplained. The germline V gene supplies CDR1 SQVTM and CDR2 ANQGSEA. The cysteine opens and the phenylalanine closes a CDR3 of 12 amino acids. Solely the CDR3 DNA is kept, with 36 bases framed from the first base. Library preparation was by 5' RACE. The sequencer listed for this sample is Illumina HiSeq 2000. Template switching introduced a universal primer binding site; the final cDNA contained a unique molecular identifier, enabling accurate counting of TCR cDNA molecules. First-strand cDNA for TCR alpha and beta chains was synthesized from specific primers in the conserved constant-segment region. Each cDNA library was double barcoded, with a SMART-Mk sample barcode plus Illumina barcodes, to control for contamination. TruSeq adapter sequences along with Illumina sample barcodes were introduced in two successive PCR steps. Sequencing of the TCR alpha and beta cDNA libraries was done on the Illumina HiSeq platform using custom primers. The paper's processing steps were these. Unique molecular identifiers were extracted from raw reads with MiGEC, and CDR3 positions were determined with MiXCR. Recombination models were inferred per individual with the repgenHMM and IGoR tools using an EM algorithm. Shared clonotype analysis was performed with the tcR package in R, normalizing sharing by the product of cloneset sizes. To study raw recombination free of thymic and clonal selection effects, out-of-frame nonproductive sequences were analyzed. TCRdb's own reprocessing of the public reads used fastp at Q25 and MiXCR and kept productive beta chains. Rows are combined by CDR3 protein, so each entry shows the most common genes and DNA. The V and J calls come from TCRdb's annotation, not from the publication. The sample data list approximately 670,000 distinct CDR3 sequences, and less than 7% of these were observed just once. The ten largest clones represent 1.5% to 2% of the sample.

Every donor was a healthy Caucasian. The study also sequenced three unrelated non-twin adults: a male aged 18 to 29, a male aged 50 to 59 and a female aged 50 to 59. Miltenyi CD45RO+ enrichment and human naive T-cell isolation kits were used to isolate memory (CD45RO+) and naive T cells from PBMC. About this clonotype: Its antigen is still unknown. No base quality information exists; no much larger clone differs at one position.

The sequenced sample consisted of naive T cells sorted from blood. What this sample's cell subset or site label stands for: cells isolated with a human naive T-cell isolation kit. The rearranged segments are TRBV29-1 and TRBJ2-4, with TRBD2 identical over 8 junction bases. This receptor was obtained from a man between 18 and 29 years old in good health. In nucleotides, the sequence is TGCAGCGTTGCTCGGGAGGGAAACATTCAGTACTTC. This translates into CSVAREGNIQYF.